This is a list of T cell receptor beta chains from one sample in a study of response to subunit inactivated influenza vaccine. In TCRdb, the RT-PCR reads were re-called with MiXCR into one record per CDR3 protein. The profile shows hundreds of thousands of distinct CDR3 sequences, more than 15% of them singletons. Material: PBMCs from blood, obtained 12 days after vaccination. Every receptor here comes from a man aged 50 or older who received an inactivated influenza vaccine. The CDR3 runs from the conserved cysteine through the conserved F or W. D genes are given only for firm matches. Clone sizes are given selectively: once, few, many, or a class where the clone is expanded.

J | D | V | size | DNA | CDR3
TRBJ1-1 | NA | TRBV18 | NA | TGTGCCAGCTCACCCGAACAGGGAGGTGCCACTGAAGCTTTCTTT | CASSPEQGGATEAFF
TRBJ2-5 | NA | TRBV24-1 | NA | TGTGCCACCAGTGATTTAAAGGGCACCACTCAAGAGACCCAGTACTTC | CATSDLKGTTQETQYF
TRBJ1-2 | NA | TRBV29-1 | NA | TGCAGCGTTGAAGATACACAGAACTATGGCTACACCTTC | CSVEDTQNYGYTF
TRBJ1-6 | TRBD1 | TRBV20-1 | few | TGCAGTGCTAGTACAGGACAGGGTAGATCACCCCTCCACTTT | CSASTGQGRSPLHF
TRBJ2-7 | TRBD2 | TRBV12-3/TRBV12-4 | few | TGTGCCAGCAGTGAAACCGGGACTAGCTTCTACGAGCAGTACTTC | CASSETGTSFYEQYF
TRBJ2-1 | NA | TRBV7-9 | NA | TGTGCCAGCAGCTTAAGGCTAGTACGCTACAATGAGCAGTTCTTC | CASSLRLVRYNEQFF
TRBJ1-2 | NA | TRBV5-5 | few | TGTGCCAGCAGCTTGGGGCAGGCCTCTGGCGGCTATGGCTACACCTTC | CASSLGQASGGYGYTF
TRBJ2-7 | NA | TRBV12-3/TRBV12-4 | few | TGTGCCAGCAGTTTAAAGGGGGGGTTCCACGAGCAGTACTTC | CASSLKGGFHEQYF
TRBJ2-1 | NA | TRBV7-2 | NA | TGTGCCAGCAGTTTCCCCCCTACTTCGGCGGGGGAGCAGTTCTTC | CASSFPPTSAGEQFF
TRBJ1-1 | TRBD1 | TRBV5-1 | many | TGCGCCAGCAGCCCGCGCACAGGGGGCGTATCGACTGAAGCTTTCTTT | CASSPRTGGVSTEAFF
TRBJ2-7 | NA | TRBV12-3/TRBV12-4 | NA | TGTGCCAGCAGTCCCAGGGGGGGGAGCTCCTACGAGCAGTACTTC | CASSPRGGSSYEQYF
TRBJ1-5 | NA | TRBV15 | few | TGTGCCACCAGCAGACAGGGTTCCAATCAGCCCCAGCATTTT | CATSRQGSNQPQHF
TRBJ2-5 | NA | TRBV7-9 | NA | TGTGCCGCGCAGGGGAGGGAGACCCAGTACTTC | CAAQGRETQYF
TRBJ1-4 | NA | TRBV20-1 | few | TGCAGTGCCGGACACATCGGGGGGAAACTGTTTTTT | CSAGHIGGKLFF
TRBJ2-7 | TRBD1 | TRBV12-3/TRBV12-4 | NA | TGTGCCAGCAGTTCACAGGGGAGCTACGAGCAGTACTTC | CASSSQGSYEQYF
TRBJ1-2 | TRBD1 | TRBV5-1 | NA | TGCGCCAGCAGCTTGGCTTGGTCCGACAGGGGAGGCTATGGCTACACCTTC | CASSLAWSDRGGYGYTF
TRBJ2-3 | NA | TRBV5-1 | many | TGCGCCAGCTCCGGGACAAGCACAGATACGCAGTATTTT | CASSGTSTDTQYF
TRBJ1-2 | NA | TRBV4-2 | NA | TGTGCCAGCAGCCTAGAAGTGGTTTACTATGGCTACACCTTC | CASSLEVVYYGYTF
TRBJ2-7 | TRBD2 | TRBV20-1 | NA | TGCAGTGCTAAGGCTAGCGGGAGATACGAGCAGTACTTC | CSAKASGRYEQYF
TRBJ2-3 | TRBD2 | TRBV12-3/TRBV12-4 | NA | TGTGCCAGCAGTTTAGCCGAGCGGGGACCCACACATACGCAGTATTTT | CASSLAERGPTHTQYF
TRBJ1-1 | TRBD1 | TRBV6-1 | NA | TGTGCCAGCACCAGGGGACAGGAGAACACTGAAGCTTTCTTT | CASTRGQENTEAFF
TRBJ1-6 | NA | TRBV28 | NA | TGTGCCAGCAGGGTTAGGACAGAGGGATCACCCCTCCACTTT | CASRVRTEGSPLHF
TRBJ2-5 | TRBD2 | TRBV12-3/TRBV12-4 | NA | TGTGCCAGCAGTTTAAGGGTAGCGGGAGAGACCCAGTACTTC | CASSLRVAGETQYF
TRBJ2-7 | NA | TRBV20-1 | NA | TGCAGTGCCCTACTTCGACAGGTTTCCTACGAGCAGTACTTC | CSALLRQVSYEQYF
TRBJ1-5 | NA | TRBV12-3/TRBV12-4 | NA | TGTGCCAGCAGTTTATTCTATCAGCCCCAGCATTTT | CASSLFYQPQHF
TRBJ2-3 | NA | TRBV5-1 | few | TGCGCCAGCAGCTTGCGGGGTGGTGATACGCAGTATTTT | CASSLRGGDTQYF
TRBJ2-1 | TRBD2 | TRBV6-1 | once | TGTGCCAGCAGCTCACTAGCGGGAGTGACAGATGAGCAGTTCTTC | CASSSLAGVTDEQFF
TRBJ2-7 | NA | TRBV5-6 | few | TGTGCCAGCAGCCCGGAACGAACACCCTTATACTACGAGCAGTACTTC | CASSPERTPLYYEQYF
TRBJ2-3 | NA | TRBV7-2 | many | TGTGCCAGCAGCCTCCCTTCTGCAGATACGCAGTATTTT | CASSLPSADTQYF
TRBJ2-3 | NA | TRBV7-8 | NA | TGTGCCAGCAGCTTATCAGCCGGCACAGATACGCAGTATTTT | CASSLSAGTDTQYF
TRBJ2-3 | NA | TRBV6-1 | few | TGTGCCAGCAGTGTCGTTGATACGCAGTATTTT | CASSVVDTQYF
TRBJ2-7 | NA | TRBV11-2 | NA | TGTGCCAGCAGCTTACCAGGTATCTACGAGCAGTACTTC | CASSLPGIYEQYF
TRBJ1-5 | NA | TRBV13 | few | TGTGCCAGCAGCTCACCTCCGGGGGAACATCAGCCCCAGCATTTT | CASSSPPGEHQPQHF
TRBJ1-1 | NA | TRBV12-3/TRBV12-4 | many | TGTGCCAGCAGCTCACAGGGAAACACTGAAGCTTTCTTT | CASSSQGNTEAFF
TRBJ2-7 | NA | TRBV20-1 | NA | TGCAGTGCGGGGGTGGCAGTTACCCGAGGGGAGCAGTACTTC | CSAGVAVTRGEQYF
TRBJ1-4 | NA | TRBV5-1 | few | TGCGCCAGCAGCTTGGGCAGAATTAATGAAAAACTGTTTTTT | CASSLGRINEKLFF
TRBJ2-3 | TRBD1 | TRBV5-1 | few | TGCGCCAGCAGCTGGACAGGGTTACGAGATACGCAGTATTTT | CASSWTGLRDTQYF
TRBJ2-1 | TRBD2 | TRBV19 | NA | TGTGCCAGTATGATAGCGGGGGCCAGTGAGCAGTTCTTC | CASMIAGASEQFF
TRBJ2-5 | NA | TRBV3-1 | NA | TGTGCCAGCAGCCAATCCGGGAAGACCCAGTACTTC | CASSQSGKTQYF
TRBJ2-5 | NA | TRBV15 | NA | TGTGCCACCAGCAGATCGACAGCCCAAGAGACCCAGTACTTC | CATSRSTAQETQYF
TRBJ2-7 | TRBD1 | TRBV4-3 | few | TGCGCCAGCAGCCAAGACTGGACAGGGGGCGGTTACGAGCAGTACTTC | CASSQDWTGGGYEQYF
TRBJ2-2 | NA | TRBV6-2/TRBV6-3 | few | TGTGCCAGCACCCCCTCCGGGAACACCGGGGAGCTGTTTTTT | CASTPSGNTGELFF
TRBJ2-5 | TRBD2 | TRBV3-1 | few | TGTGCCAGCAGCAGGACTAGCGGGAGTCCGCAAGAGACCCAGTACTTC | CASSRTSGSPQETQYF
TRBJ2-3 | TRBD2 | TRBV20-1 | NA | TGCAGTGCTAGTACTAGCGGGAGGCCCTCCACAGATACGCAGTATTTT | CSASTSGRPSTDTQYF
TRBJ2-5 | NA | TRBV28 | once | TGTGCCAGCAGTAGGATTGAGACCCAGTACTTC | CASSRIETQYF
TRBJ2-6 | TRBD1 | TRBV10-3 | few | TGTGCCATCAGTGACAGGGGGCTCTCTGGGGCCAACGTCCTGACTTTC | CAISDRGLSGANVLTF
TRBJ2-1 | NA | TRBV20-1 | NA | TGCAGTGCTAGCCCTTTTGGCGATGAGCAGTTCTTC | CSASPFGDEQFF
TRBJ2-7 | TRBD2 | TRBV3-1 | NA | TGTGCCAGCAGCCAACCTCCTCGGGGGGATTCTCTGTACTTC | CASSQPPRGDSLYF
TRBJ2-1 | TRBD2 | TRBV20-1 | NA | TGCAGTGCTCCCGGGACTAGCGGGGGGGCCAACAATGAGCAGTTCTTC | CSAPGTSGGANNEQFF
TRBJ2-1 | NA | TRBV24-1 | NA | TGTGCCACCAGCGGGACGGAGAACAATGAGCAGTTCTTC | CATSGTENNEQFF
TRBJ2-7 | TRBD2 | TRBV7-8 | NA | TGTGCCAGCAGCATGGCGGTAGCGGGGGGGACCTACGAGCAGTACTTC | CASSMAVAGGTYEQYF
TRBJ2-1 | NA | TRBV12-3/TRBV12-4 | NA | TGTGCCAGCAGTCCCGCCAGGGGCAATGAGCAGTTCTTC | CASSPARGNEQFF